Listed below are T cell receptor delta chains from one sample, sequenced in a study of gamma-delta chains in newborns, infants, children. With CATT, TCRdb re-called clones from the reads. Among 8,600 or so delta-chain clones listed, under 3.5% were seen once. Sequenced material: blood. The receptors here all came from a child who was a newborn, infant or young child, either healthy, febrile or measles-vaccinated (not recorded which). Each CDR3 is given with its conserved first and last residue. Fields, in order: D gene, V gene, clone size, J gene, CDR3 protein, CDR3 DNA. A D gene is named only where the DNA matches it firmly. Where a row states a size, it is once, few, many or the class of an expanded clone; other rows omit it.

>NA|TRDV2|medium-sized|TRDJ2
CACDTLGGQALTAQLFF
TGTGCCTGTGACACCCTCGGGGGTCAAGCTTTGACAGCACAACTCTTCTTT
>TRDD3|TRDV2|medium-sized|TRDJ3
CACDRAGGLSWDTRQMFF
TGTGCCTGTGACAGGGCTGGGGGACTCTCCTGGGACACCCGACAGATGTTTTTC
>TRDD3|TRDV2|medium-sized|TRDJ3
CACDLLGVPPWDTRQMFF
TGTGCCTGTGATTTACTGGGGGTCCCCCCCTGGGACACCCGACAGATGTTTTTC
>TRDD3|TRDV2|medium-sized|TRDJ3
CACDKLGDSSSWDTRQMFF
TGTGCCTGTGACAAACTGGGGGATTCTAGCTCCTGGGACACCCGACAGATGTTTTTC
>TRDD3|TRDV2|few|TRDJ1
CACDALRLGDTDKLIF
TGTGCCTGTGACGCTCTTAGACTGGGGGACACCGATAAACTCATCTTT
>TRDD3|TRDV2|medium-sized|TRDJ3
CACSALGDLSWDTRQMFF
TGTGCCTGTAGCGCGCTGGGGGACCTCTCCTGGGACACCCGACAGATGTTTTTC
>TRDD3|TRDV2|many|TRDJ1
CACDYWGRYTDKLIF
TGTGCCTGTGACTACTGGGGGAGGTACACCGATAAACTCATCTTT
>TRDD3|TRDV2|few|TRDJ3
CACDTAGGWRSWDTRQMFF
TGTGCCTGTGACACCGCTGGGGGATGGAGGTCCTGGGACACCCGACAGATGTTTTTC
>TRDD3|TRDV2|many|TRDJ3
CACDYWGIQSWDTRQMFF
TGTGCCTGTGACTACTGGGGGATACAATCCTGGGACACCCGACAGATGTTTTTC
>NA|TRDV1|few|TRDJ1
CALGERNEEYTDKLIF
TGTGCTCTTGGGGAACGAAACGAGGAATACACCGATAAACTCATCTTT
>TRDD3|TRDV2|medium-sized|TRDJ3
CACDTVLGDTRWDTRQMFF
TGTGCCTGTGACACCGTACTGGGGGATACGCGCTGGGACACCCGACAGATGTTTTTC
>TRDD3|TRDV2|NA|TRDJ3
CACDELGDTGSWDTRQMFF
TGCGCCTGTGACGAACTGGGGGATACCGGCTCCTGGGACACCCGACAGATGTTTTTC
>TRDD3|TRDV2|NA|TRDJ3
CACEPAWGGSSWDTRQMFF
TGTGCCTGTGAGCCCGCCTGGGGGGGAAGCTCCTGGGACACCCGACAGATGTTTTTC
>TRDD3|TRDV2|few|TRDJ1
CACGTGGLYTDKLIF
TGTGCCTGTGGTACTGGGGGCCTGTACACCGATAAACTCATCTTT
>TRDD3|TRDV2|medium-sized|TRDJ2
CACDTIGLGGIQEAQLFF
TGTGCCTGTGACACGATCGGACTAGGGGGGATACAAGAAGCACAACTCTTCTTT
>TRDD3|TRDV2|medium-sized|TRDJ3
CACDDTGESSWDTRQMFF
TGTGCCTGTGACGATACTGGGGAGAGCTCCTGGGACACCCGACAGATGTTTTTC
>TRDD3|TRDV2|medium-sized|TRDJ3
CACDTWGRTSSWDTRQMFF
TGTGCCTGTGACACCTGGGGGAGGACGAGCTCCTGGGACACCCGACAGATGTTTTTC
>TRDD2|TRDV1|few|TRDJ2
CALGEDPSYRRLTAQLFF
TGTGCTCTTGGGGAAGACCCTTCCTACAGGCGCTTGACAGCACAACTCTTCTTT
>TRDD3|TRDV2|medium-sized|TRDJ3
CACDTGGPHSWDTRQMFF
TGTGCCTGTGACACTGGGGGACCCCACTCCTGGGACACCCGACAGATGTTTTTC
>NA|TRDV2|few|TRDJ3
CACDKVLSSWDTRQMFF
TGTGCCTGTGACAAAGTACTGAGCTCCTGGGACACCCGACAGATGTTTTTC
>TRDD3|TRDV2|NA|TRDJ3
CACDTWGYTGSWDTRQMFF
TGTGCCTGTGACACCTGGGGATACACGGGCTCCTGGGACACCCGACAGATGTTTTTC
>TRDD3|TRDV2|medium-sized|TRDJ3
CACDTVGLGDTHTRQMFF
TGTGCCTGTGACACCGTGGGATTGGGGGATACTCACACCCGACAGATGTTTTTC
>TRDD3|TRDV2|medium-sized|TRDJ3
CACDTVTGGSWDTRQMFF
TGTGCCTGTGACACCGTGACTGGGGGATCCTGGGACACCCGACAGATGTTTTTC
>TRDD3|TRDV2|NA|TRDJ3
CACGNTGGSWGTRQMFF
TGTGCCTGTGGCAATACTGGGGGATCCTGGGGCACCCGACAGATGTTTTTC
>TRDD3|TRDV2|few|TRDJ3
CACDEYWGNSWDTRQMFF
TGTGCCTGTGACGAGTACTGGGGCAACTCCTGGGACACCCGACAGATGTTTTTC
>NA|TRDV2|few|TRDJ3
CACDRVGSWDTRQMFF
TGTGCCTGCGACAGGGTGGGCTCCTGGGACACCCGACAAATGTTTTTC
>NA|TRDV2|medium-sized|TRDJ2
CACDTEVRIPKALTAQLFF
TGTGCCTGTGACACCGAGGTGAGGATACCCAAAGCTTTGACAGCACAACTCTTCTTT
>TRDD3|TRDV1|few|TRDJ1
CALGEPPTGGYATDKLIF
TGTGCTCTTGGGGAACCTCCTACTGGGGGATACGCAACCGATAAACTCATCTTT
>NA|TRDV2|medium-sized|TRDJ1
CACDFLLGDTDKLIF
TGTGCCTGTGACTTCCTACTGGGGGACACCGATAAACTCATCTTT
>TRDD3|TRDV2|medium-sized|TRDJ3
CACDTGGWDTRQMFF
TGTGCCTGTGACACTGGGGGATGGGACACCCGACAGATGTTTTTC
>TRDD3|TRDV2|NA|TRDJ3
CACDTVTGGYWDTRQMFF
TGTGCCTGTGACACCGTTACTGGGGGATACTGGGACACCCGACAGATGTTTTTC
>TRDD3|TRDV2|many|TRDJ3
CACDTGGIRSWDTRQMFF
TGTGCCTGTGACACCGGTGGGATACGCTCCTGGGACACCCGACAGATGTTTTTC
>TRDD3|TRDV2|NA|TRDJ2
CACDRLGDMTTLTAQLFF
TGTGCCTGTGACAGGTTAGGGGATATGACCACTTTGACAGCACAACTCTTCTTT
>TRDD3|TRDV2|few|TRDJ3
CACDTWGTDSWDTRQMFF
TGTGCCTGTGACACCTGGGGGACCGACTCCTGGGACACCCGACAGATGTTTTTC
>TRDD3|TRDV2|NA|TRDJ2
CACDTVWGINLTAQLFF
TGTGCCTGTGACACCGTTTGGGGGATAAATTTGACAGCACAACTCTTCTTT
>NA|TRDV2|NA|TRDJ3
CACDTYRGTGSSWDTRQMFF
TGTGCCTGTGACACCTACAGGGGGACGGGGAGCTCCTGGGACACCCGACAGATGTTTTTC
>TRDD3|TRDV2|few|TRDJ3
CACDSTGGYVSSWDTRQMFF
TGTGCCTGTGACAGTACTGGGGGATACGTAAGCTCCTGGGACACCCGACAGATGTTTTTC
>NA|TRDV2|medium-sized|TRDJ3
CACDTLGPSSWDTRQMFF
TGTGCCTGTGACACCCTGGGGCCTAGCTCCTGGGACACCCGACAGATGTTTTTC
>TRDD3|TRDV1|NA|TRDJ1
CALGEFQYWGIPDKLIF
TGTGCTCTTGGGGAATTCCAGTACTGGGGGATACCCGATAAACTCATCTTT
>NA|TRDV2|few|TRDJ3
CACDRLGIRGSWDTRQMFF
TGTGCCTGTGACAGGCTGGGGATTCGAGGCTCCTGGGACACCCGACAGATGTTTTTC
>NA|TRDV2|medium-sized|TRDJ3
CACDTPSSWDTRQMFF
TGTGCCTGTGACACACCAAGCTCCTGGGACACCCGACAGATGTTTTTC
>TRDD3|TRDV2|NA|TRDJ3
CACDTLLGGSWDTRQMFF
TGTGCCTGTGACACCCTACTGGGGGGCTCCTGGGACACCCGACAGATGTTTTTC
>TRDD3|TRDV2|NA|TRDJ2
CACDQLGDTTAQLFF
TGTGCCTGTGATCAACTGGGGGATACTACAGCACAACTCTTCTTT
>TRDD3|TRDV2|NA|TRDJ3
CACDITGGYASWDTRQMFF
TGTGCCTGTGATATTACTGGGGGATACGCGTCCTGGGACACCCGGCAGATGTTTTTC
>TRDD3|TRDV2|few|TRDJ3
CACDTAGGSLDTRQMFF
TGTGCCTGTGACACCGCTGGGGGATCCTTGGACACTCGACAGATGTTTTTC
>NA|TRDV1|many|TRDJ1
CALGELWGYTDKLIF
TGTGCTCTTGGGGAACTCTGGGGATACACCGATAAACTCATCTTT
>TRDD3|TRDV2|medium-sized|TRDJ3
CACERLGDGTWDTRQMFF
TGTGCCTGTGAGCGACTGGGGGATGGTACCTGGGACACCCGACAGATGTTTTTC
>NA|TRDV2|medium-sized|TRDJ3
CACDPVGNWDTRQMFF
TGTGCCTGTGATCCCGTGGGGAACTGGGACACCCGACAGATGTTTTTC
>NA|TRDV2|medium-sized|TRDJ3
CACDTVGRSWDTRQMFF
TGTGCCTGTGACACCGTGGGACGCTCCTGGGACACCCGACAGATGTTTTTC
>TRDD3|TRDV2|few|TRDJ1
CACDWGIHTDKLIF
TGTGCCTGTGACTGGGGGATACACACCGATAAACTCATCTTT
>TRDD3|TRDV2|NA|TRDJ2
CACDGVGDASTAQLFF
TGTGCCTGTGACGGGGTGGGGGATGCTTCGACAGCACAACTCTTCTTT
>TRDD3|TRDV2|NA|TRDJ3
CACDLLGPSSWDTRQMFF
TGTGCCTGTGATTTACTGGGGCCAAGCTCCTGGGACACCCGACAGATGTTTTTC
>TRDD3|TRDV2|medium-sized|TRDJ3
CACDTGAGGISSWDTRQMFF
TGTGCCTGTGACACCGGAGCTGGGGGAATAAGCTCCTGGGACACCCGACAGATGTTTTTC
>NA|TRDV2|medium-sized|TRDJ3
CACDTVWSSWDTRQMFF
TGTGCCTGTGACACCGTTTGGAGCTCCTGGGACACCCGACAGATGTTTTTC
>TRDD3|TRDV2|medium-sized|TRDJ3
CACDTVLGVRGSWDTRQMFF
TGTGCCTGTGACACCGTACTGGGGGTCCGCGGCTCCTGGGACACCCGACAGATGTTTTTC
>NA|TRDV2|medium-sized|TRDJ3
CACDTIGYSWDTRQMFF
TGTGCCTGTGACACCATTGGGTACTCCTGGGACACCCGACAGATGTTTTTC
>TRDD3|TRDV2|medium-sized|TRDJ3
CACDHLLGDTTWDTRQMFF
TGTGCCTGTGACCACTTACTGGGGGATACTACCTGGGACACCCGACAGATGTTTTTC
>NA|TRDV2|many|TRDJ3
CACDTLGGVLSSWDTRQMFF
TGTGCCTGTGACACCCTCGGAGGGGTCTTGAGCTCCTGGGACACCCGACAGATGTTTTTC
>TRDD3|TRDV2|medium-sized|TRDJ2
CACDLLGDTSLTAQLFF
TGTGCCTGTGATTTACTGGGGGATACTTCTTTGACAGCACAACTCTTCTTT
>TRDD3|TRDV2|large|TRDJ3
CACDWGTWDTRQMFF
TGTGCCTGTGACTGGGGGACCTGGGACACCCGACAGATGTTTTTC